There are a few counts of the clone carrying this T cell receptor beta chain. Antigen unknown. Trimming left V 3 bases short and J 2 bases short, with 9 bases between. Germline V gives CDR1 SGHDT, CDR2 YYEEEE. This CDR3 comprises 13 residues. This entry comes from a study of T-cell memory formation after mild COVID-19. 5'RACE with constant-segment primers yielded barcoded, UMI-tagged TCR alpha and TCR beta cDNA libraries. Each CDR3 protein is one row after TCRdb ran MiXCR on the 5' RACE reads. The sample has roughly 380,000 distinct CDR3 sequences, around 28% seen once. Study results and caveats: Later expanders leaned CD4+, whereas clones that contracted between day 15 and 85 were balanced CD4/CD8. Contracting CD4+ clones sat mainly in CM and EM; CD8+ in EMRA. Pre-infection memory already had some responding clones, implying cross-reactive memory joined.

The chain joins TRBV5-6 to TRBJ2-7; D assignment may be TRBD1 or TRBD2 (5 bases each). This clonotype was sampled from an adult woman who had mild COVID-19 (a few samples of this study predate the infection). Cell type and time point are not known. Material for sequencing was PBMCs or a T cell subset sorted from them (not recorded which). In DNA form, the CDR3 reads TGTGCCAGCAGCTACGGGGCCACCTACGAGCAGTACTTC. This encodes CASSYGATYEQYF.